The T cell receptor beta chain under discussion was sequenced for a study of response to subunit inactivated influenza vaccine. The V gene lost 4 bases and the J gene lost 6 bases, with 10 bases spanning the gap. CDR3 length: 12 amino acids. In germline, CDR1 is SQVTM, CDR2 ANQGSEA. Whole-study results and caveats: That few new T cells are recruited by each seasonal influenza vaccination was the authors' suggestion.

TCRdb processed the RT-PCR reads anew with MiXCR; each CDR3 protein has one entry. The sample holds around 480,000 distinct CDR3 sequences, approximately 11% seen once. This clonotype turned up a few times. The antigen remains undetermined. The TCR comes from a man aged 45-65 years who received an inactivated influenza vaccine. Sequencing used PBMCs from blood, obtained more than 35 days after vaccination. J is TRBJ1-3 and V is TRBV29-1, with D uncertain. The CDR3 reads CSVVGKENTIYF. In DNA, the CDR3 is TGCAGCGTTGTAGGGAAAGAAAACACCATATATTTT.